In this sample, the clone carrying this T cell receptor (beta chain) turned up a few times. This record comes from a study of T-cell reconstitution after alpha-beta-depleted transplantation in children. It was with unique molecular identifiers that the TCRbeta library was prepared. TCRdb re-analysed the PCR reads in MiXCR, keeping a single row per CDR3 protein. Altogether around 960,000 distinct CDR3 sequences are present, less than 30% being singletons, with the ten largest covering roughly 28%. The ends were cut back, 3 bases at V and 0 bases at J, with 12 bases in the middle. Germline assignment: CDR1 MGHRA and CDR2 YSYEKL. There are 15 residues in the CDR3.

The receptor was isolated from a boy less than two years old who had a stem cell transplant for SCID, so the T cells may come from the graft donor. Sequencing was performed on PBMCs, mostly from graft donor cells, taken 360 days after TCRalphabeta/CD19-depleted stem cell transplant. The rearrangement joins TRBV4-1 to TRBJ2-7; no reliable D call. CDR3: CASSQHESSSYEQYF. CDR3 DNA sequence: TGCGCCAGCAGCCAGCATGAGTCCAGCTCCTACGAGCAGTACTTC.